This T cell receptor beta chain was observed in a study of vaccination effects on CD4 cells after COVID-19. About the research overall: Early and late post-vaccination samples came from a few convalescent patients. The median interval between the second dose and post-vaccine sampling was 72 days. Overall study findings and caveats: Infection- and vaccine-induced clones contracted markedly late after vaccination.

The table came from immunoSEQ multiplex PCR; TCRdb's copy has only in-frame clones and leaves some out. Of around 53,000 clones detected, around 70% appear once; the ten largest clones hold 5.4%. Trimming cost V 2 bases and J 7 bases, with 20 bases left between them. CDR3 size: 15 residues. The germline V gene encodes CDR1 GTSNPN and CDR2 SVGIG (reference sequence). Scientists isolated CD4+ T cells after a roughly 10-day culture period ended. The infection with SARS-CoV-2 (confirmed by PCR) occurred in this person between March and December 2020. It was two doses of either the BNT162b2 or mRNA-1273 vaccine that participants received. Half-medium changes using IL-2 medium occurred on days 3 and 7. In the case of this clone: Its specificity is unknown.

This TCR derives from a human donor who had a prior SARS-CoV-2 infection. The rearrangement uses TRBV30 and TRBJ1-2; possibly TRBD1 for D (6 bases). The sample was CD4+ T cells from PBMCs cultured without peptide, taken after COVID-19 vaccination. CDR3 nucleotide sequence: TGTGCCTGGAGTACCCTTAGGGGGTTAAGGAGTGGCTACACCTTC. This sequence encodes CAWSTLRGLRSGYTF.